This passage covers 22 T cell receptor beta chains from one sample sequenced in a study of T cell responses to AZD1222 COVID-19 vaccine. Produced via immunoSEQ multiplex PCR; TCRdb's table is partial and in-frame only. The sample lists tens of thousands of clones, about 90% occurring once. Sample: peripheral blood, taken on day 0 of MenACWY control vaccination. These receptors were taken from an adult in good health.

The chain couples TRBV7-9 to TRBJ2-7, with 7 positions matching TRBD1. This CDR3 spans 14 amino acids. Germline values: CDR1 SEHNR, CDR2 FQNEAQ (reference sequence). Trimming at V came to 5 bases and at J to 6 bases, leaving 10 bases not matched to a gene. The CDR3 nucleotides are TGTGCCAGCAGCCCCGACAGGGCGGCCGGCGAGCAGTACTTC. This gives the protein CASSPDRAAGEQYF.

This chain connects TRBV4-1 to TRBJ1-1, with D possibly TRBD1 on 5 matching bases. Germline CDR1 reads MGHRA; CDR2 reads YSYEKL. This CDR3 spans 17 amino acids. Trimming shortened V by 0 bases and J by 3 bases, and 17 bases separated the two germline ends. The CDR3 nucleotides are TGCGCCAGCAGCCAAGATGTGTTAGGGGCCGGGGACACTGAAGCTTTCTTT. Residues: CASSQDVLGAGDTEAFF.

This clone was counted once. The V gene is TRBV10-3, the J gene TRBJ2-3; D possibly uses TRBD1 or TRBD2 (5 bases each). CDR3 length: 14 amino acids. The germline V gene encodes CDR1 ENHRY and CDR2 SYGVKD. V shed 6 bases and J shed 0 bases, with 10 bases lying between them. CDR3 region: CAISRDQSTDTQYF. DNA for the CDR3: TGTGCCATCAGCCGGGACCAGAGCACAGATACGCAGTATTTT.

The chain combines TRBV28 with TRBJ1-4, with 7 bases matching TRBD1. Losses at the gene ends were 7 bases for V and 3 bases for J; bases not matched to a gene: 2. The CDR3 is 13 residues long. The germline gives CDR1 MDHEN, CDR2 SYDVKM. CDR3 sequence reads: CASKGAANEKLFF. The CDR3 DNA is TGTGCCAGCAAGGGGGCAGCTAATGAAAAACTGTTTTTT.

The J gene is TRBJ2-1, the V gene TRBV29-1; no definite D call. CDR1 SQVTM and CDR2 ANQGSEA come from the germline V gene. Between the trimmed V and J ends, which lost 3 bases and 3 bases, there was a span of 9 bases. The CDR3 has 13 residues. The CDR3 is CSVDKTGYNEQFF. The CDR3 DNA follows: TGCAGCGTTGATAAGACGGGCTACAATGAGCAGTTCTTC.

V and J are TRBV10-3 and TRBJ1-5, with D perhaps matching TRBD1 (6 bases). Germline loops: CDR1 ENHRY, CDR2 SYGVKD. Trimming left V 3 bases short and J 4 bases short, with 13 bases between. This CDR3 has 15 amino acids. This chain's CDR3 is CAISEAGTRNQPQHF. In nucleotides, the CDR3 is TGTGCCATCAGTGAAGCAGGGACAAGAAATCAGCCCCAGCATTTT.

CDR3 protein: CASSQQQTLNTEAFF. The CDR3 nucleotides read TGTGCCAGCAGCCAACAGCAAACCTTGAACACTGAAGCTTTCTTT. The chain carries TRBV6-5 and TRBJ1-1; the D is unclear. Trimming shortened V by 6 bases and J by 0 bases, and 14 bases separated the two germline ends. Per germline, CDR1 MNHEY and CDR2 SVGAGI. CDR3 length: 15 amino acids.

This clone was detected only once. V usage is TRBV29-1 and J usage is TRBJ2-1, with D perhaps TRBD1 (6 bases). Germline V gives CDR1 SQVTM, CDR2 ANQGSEA. There are 16 residues in the CDR3. V dropped 4 bases and J dropped 2 bases, with 18 bases sitting between them. The CDR3 bases are TGCAGCGTTGTGATGGGGGCACCAATTACCTACAATGAGCAGTTCTTC. Translation gives CSVVMGAPITYNEQFF.

This chain links TRBV18 with TRBJ1-6; D gene uncertain. The CDR3 loop spans 12 amino acids. Germline V lookup: CDR1 KGHSH, CDR2 LQKENI. Between the trimmed V and J ends, which lost 0 bases and 10 bases, there was a span of 4 bases. The CDR3 DNA reads as TGTGCCAGCTCACCACCCGGATCACCCCTCCACTTT. It yields the protein CASSPPGSPLHF.

The chain is built from TRBV19 and TRBJ2-1; maybe TRBD1 (6 bases). The CDR3 extends over 16 amino acids. Germline V gives CDR1 LNHDA, CDR2 SQIVND (reference sequence). Trimming left V 6 bases short and J 0 bases short, with 15 bases between. The CDR3: CASRPRNRDSYNEQFF. CDR3 DNA: TGTGCCAGTAGACCTAGGAACAGGGACTCCTACAATGAGCAGTTCTTC.

The rearrangement links TRBV6-1 to TRBJ1-3, with D unclear. This CDR3 is 16 amino acids long. Per the germline V gene, CDR1 is MNHNS and CDR2 is SASEGT. V dropped 2 bases and J dropped 0 bases, with 11 bases sitting between them. CDR3 DNA: TGTGCCAGCAGTGAACGGGCCCCGAGCTCTGGAAACACCATATATTTT. Protein: CASSERAPSSGNTIYF.

This chain joins TRBV14 and TRBJ2-4, with 11 bases that match TRBD2. V was clipped by 8 bases and J by 9 bases; unmatched bases: 12. CDR3 length: 15 amino acids. Germline values: CDR1 SGHDN, CDR2 FVKESK. The CDR3: CASGVAGGPGGIQYF. CDR3 nucleotide sequence: TGTGCCAGCGGAGTAGCGGGAGGGCCCGGCGGCATTCAGTACTTC.

The V and J genes are TRBV12-3 or TRBV12-4 and TRBJ1-2; the D is unclear. Deletions cut 3 bases from V and 4 bases from J, with 9 bases between. CDR3 length: 13 residues. Here the CDR3 DNA reads TGTGCCAGCAGTTTGAAGGTGGGCTATGGCTACACCTTC. It is translated as CASSLKVGYGYTF.

The V gene is TRBV23-1, the J gene TRBJ2-7; D unclear. TRBV23-1 is annotated as an ORF whose role is uncertain. The V gene lost 8 bases and the J gene lost 1 base, with 9 bases spanning the gap. This CDR3 is 12 amino acids long. The CDR3 region has the DNA TGCGCCAGCTCCTCTTCTTCCTACGAGCAGTACTTC. Amino acid sequence: CASSSSSYEQYF.

The V gene is TRBV19, the J gene TRBJ2-3, with a possible D match to TRBD2 (5 bases). Germline-derived CDR1 and CDR2 are LNHDA and SQIVND (reference sequence). The ends were cut back, 6 bases at V and 3 bases at J, with 13 bases in the middle. This CDR3 contains 14 residues. The CDR3 DNA reads TGTGCCAGTAGGATTGTTAGCGATACAGATACGCAGTATTTT. Its protein product is CASRIVSDTDTQYF.

The chain combines TRBV18 with TRBJ1-1; the match to TRBD1 covers 8 bases. The trim removed 0 bases at V and 3 bases at J, leaving 3 bases unmatched. In germline, CDR1 is KGHSH, CDR2 LQKENI. The CDR3 spans 15 residues. As DNA, the CDR3 is TGTGCCAGCTCACCACCGAACAGGGGGGACACTGAAGCTTTCTTT. Its translation is CASSPPNRGDTEAFF.

The chain has TRBV7-2 and TRBJ1-2; D not resolved. The CDR3 extends over 13 amino acids. Trimming shortened V by 1 base and J by 0 bases, and 3 bases separated the two germline ends. Germline V gene sequence: CDR1 SGHTA, CDR2 FQGNSA. CDR3 residues: CASSLESNYGYTF. CDR3 nucleotide sequence: TGTGCCAGCAGCTTAGAATCTAACTATGGCTACACCTTC.

This chain links TRBV6-1 with TRBJ1-1; D unresolved. CDR1 is MNHNS, CDR2 SASEGT, per germline. V lost 2 bases and J lost 0, with 10 bases in between. The CDR3 sequence is 15 residues long. This CDR3 is CASSEMAGMNTEAFF. DNA of the CDR3: TGTGCCAGCAGTGAAATGGCAGGAATGAACACTGAAGCTTTCTTT.

CDR3: CASSLWGNTEAFF. The CDR3 nucleotides are TGCGCCAGCAGCTTGTGGGGGAACACTGAAGCTTTCTTT. The chain employs TRBV5-1 and TRBJ1-1; unclear D gene. This CDR3 is built from 13 residues. Germline loops: CDR1 SGHRS, CDR2 YFSETQ. The V end lost 1 base, the J end lost 1 base, and 5 bases lay between the germline ends.

The V gene is TRBV5-1, the J gene TRBJ2-7, with 11 positions matching TRBD2. V was clipped by 1 base and J by 6 bases; unmatched bases: 9. This CDR3 is 16 amino acids long. The V gene's germline CDR1 is SGHRS and CDR2 YFSETQ. The CDR3 DNA reads TGCGCCAGCAGCTTGCAGTTACTAGCGGGAGTAGGCGAGCAGTACTTC. It specifies CASSLQLLAGVGEQYF.

The chain combines TRBV4-2 with TRBJ1-6; 7 positions agree with TRBD1. The CDR3 is 20 residues long. With 1 base clipped from V and 1 base from J, the junction kept 13 bases outside the gene matches. Germline assignment: CDR1 LGHNA and CDR2 YNFKEQ. In DNA form, the CDR3 reads TGTGCCAGCAGCCAAGTTGGGACAGCCCTACCTCGATCCTATAATTCACCCCTCCACTTT. It translates to CASSQVGTALPRSYNSPLHF.

The chain uses TRBV4-3 and TRBJ2-7; 7 positions match TRBD1. Trimming took 0 bases from V and 6 from J; bases not matched to a gene: 14. CDR3 length equals 17 residues. Germline CDR1 reads LGHNA; CDR2 reads YSLEER. CDR3 sequence: CASSQDSRGHGNGEQYF. CDR3 bases: TGCGCCAGCAGCCAAGATTCGAGGGGGCATGGGAACGGCGAGCAGTACTTC.